Each of the 12 T cell receptor beta chains below was sequenced from the same sample in a study of blood T cell repertoires in COVID-19. Assay: immunoSEQ multiplex PCR; the TCRdb copy retains only in-frame clones and omits some. The sample includes around 25,000 clones, around 84% of them seen just once. Sequencing used peripheral blood. These receptors all come from a woman older than 75 with acute or convalescent COVID-19.

A few counts support this clone. This sequence joins TRBV12-3 or TRBV12-4 and TRBJ1-2; perhaps TRBD1 as D (6 bases). The CDR3 loop spans 13 amino acids. Trimming shortened V by 6 bases and J by 1 base, and 9 bases separated the two germline ends. The CDR3 sequence: CASRSGVNYGYTF. DNA of the CDR3: TGTGCCAGCAGATCAGGGGTTAACTATGGCTACACCTTC.

The chain is built from TRBV7-9 and TRBJ2-6; D unclear. Germline V CDR1 and CDR2: SEHNR, FQNEAQ (reference sequence). V was pared by 0 bases and J by 0 bases, with 3 bases between. The CDR3 totals 15 residues. The CDR3 DNA is TGTGCCAGCAGCTTAGCTAGCTCTGGGGCCAACGTCCTGACTTTC. Its translation is CASSLASSGANVLTF. The variable domain in full, completed from reference TRBV7-9 and TRBJ2-6, reads DTGVSQNPRHKITKRGQNVTFRCDPISEHNRLYWYRQTLGQGPEFLTYFQNEAQLEKSRLLSDRFSAERPKGSFSTLEIQRTEQGDSAMYLCASSLASSGANVLTFGAGSRLTVL.

Concerning this clone: Other nucleotide sequences in the sample specify the same CDR3. This chain connects TRBV19 to TRBJ1-5; possibly TRBD1 for D (6 bases). The CDR3 runs to 13 residues. CDR1 and CDR2 (germline): LNHDA, SQIVND (reference sequence). V was clipped by 6 bases and J by 7 bases, with 13 bases between them. This CDR3 is CASSAGVRQPQHF. The CDR3 region has the DNA TGTGCCAGTAGCGCAGGGGTTCGCCAGCCCCAGCATTTT.

The rearrangement joins TRBV2 to TRBJ2-5; 14 nucleotides agree with TRBD2. The CDR3 consists of 16 residues. V dropped 6 bases and J dropped 5; count of bases not matched to a gene: 8. The germline CDR1 and CDR2 sequences are SNHLY and FYNNEI. As DNA, the CDR3 is TGTGCCAGCAGCTCGACTAGCGGGGGGGCCTCTGAGACCCAGTACTTC. Translating gives CASSSTSGGASETQYF.

The V gene is TRBV18, the J gene TRBJ1-6; TRBD1 is a possible D gene (6 bases). CDR1 is KGHSH, CDR2 LQKENI, per germline. This CDR3 comprises 17 residues. Trimming took off 3 bases at V and 11 bases at J, with 23 bases between the two ends. CDR3 protein: CASSPGGQKAPSAPLHF. The CDR3 DNA is TGTGCCAGCTCACCCGGAGGACAGAAGGCTCCCTCGGCACCCCTCCACTTT. The variable domain in full, completed from reference TRBV18 and TRBJ1-6, reads NAGVMQNPRHLVRRRGQEARLRCSPMKGHSHVYWYRQLPEEGLKFMVYLQKENIIDESGMPKERFSAEFPKEGPSILRIQQVVRGDSAAYFCASSPGGQKAPSAPLHFGNGTRLTVT.

The sample holds a few counts of this clone. The same CDR3 also results from other DNA sequences found in this sample. This rearrangement joins TRBV29-1 to TRBJ1-2, with a possible D match to TRBD1 (5 bases). This CDR3 region has 13 residues. Trimming shortened V by 5 bases and J by 7 bases, and 17 bases separated the two germline ends. Germline values: CDR1 SQVTM, CDR2 ANQGSEA. The CDR3 DNA sequence: TGCAGCGTTCCGGACCGGGTGGGGGGTGGCTACACCTTC. It translates to CSVPDRVGGGYTF.

This clone was seen a single time. This sequence joins TRBV30 and TRBJ2-5; D unresolved. Germline CDR1 and CDR2: GTSNPN and SVGIG (reference sequence). The V and J ends lost 0 bases and 4 bases respectively, with 12 bases between them. The CDR3 is 14 residues long. CDR3 amino acids: CAWSVGRSGETQYF. Here the CDR3 DNA reads TGTGCCTGGAGTGTTGGCAGGTCAGGAGAGACCCAGTACTTC.

The rearrangement joins TRBV7-8 to TRBJ2-1, with unresolved D. Germline CDR1 is SGHVS and CDR2 is FQNEAQ. This CDR3 contains 16 residues. Trimming shortened V by 5 bases and J by 6 bases, and 20 bases separated the two germline ends. The CDR3 is CASSPRVVGAANEQFF. The CDR3 nucleotides are TGTGCCAGCAGCCCCCGTGTGGTGGGCGCTGCCAATGAGCAGTTCTTC.

Here the CDR3 reads CASSLGLGGETQYF. CDR3 sequence (DNA): TGTGCCAGCAGCTTAGGACTCGGGGGGGAGACCCAGTACTTC. V usage is TRBV7-2 and J usage is TRBJ2-5, with 7 nucleotides matching TRBD2. The V gene's germline CDR1 is SGHTA and CDR2 FQGNSA. CDR3 length equals 14 residues. V trimming: 1 base; J trimming: 5 bases; junction bases outside the gene matches: 4. The variable domain in full, completed from reference TRBV7-2 and TRBJ2-5, reads GAGVSQSPSNKVTEKGKDVELRCDPISGHTALYWYRQSLGQGLEFLIYFQGNSAPDKSGLPSDRFSAERTGGSVSTLTIQRTQQEDSAVYLCASSLGLGGETQYFGPGTRLLVL.

The genes are TRBV19 and TRBJ1-2; D is ambiguous. This CDR3 is 16 amino acids long. The germline V and J ends were trimmed by 6 bases and 2 bases, with 19 bases remaining between them. Germline CDR1 reads LNHDA; CDR2 reads SQIVND (reference sequence). The chain's CDR3 is CASRLQGHLGNYGYTF. CDR3 nucleotide sequence: TGTGCCAGTAGGCTACAAGGCCACCTCGGGAACTATGGCTACACCTTC.

The genes are TRBV4-1 and TRBJ2-5; tentative D call: TRBD2 (7 bases). The CDR3 is 14 residues long. With 4 bases removed from V and 3 bases from J, the gap between germline ends came to 12 bases. Germline V gene sequence: CDR1 MGHRA, CDR2 YSYEKL. CDR3 in amino acids: CASSRGGVEETQYF. CDR3 bases: TGCGCCAGCAGCCGAGGGGGGGTGGAAGAGACCCAGTACTTC.

A single count supports this clone. V and J are TRBV24-1 and TRBJ2-1; 11 nucleotides agree with TRBD2. The V segment lost 5 bases and the J segment 8 bases; nucleotides outside the gene matches: 16. In germline, CDR1 is KGHDR, CDR2 SFDVKD. The length of the CDR3 is 18 residues. This CDR3 is CATSAPGGGTSGWYEQFF. CDR3 bases: TGTGCCACCAGTGCCCCGGGGGGAGGGACTAGCGGCTGGTATGAGCAGTTCTTC.